Included here is one TCR beta chain sequence, with context. Trimming at V came to 9 bases and at J to 5 bases, leaving 10 bases not matched to a gene. Germline CDR1 is SNHLY and CDR2 is FYNNEI. The CDR3 is made up of 15 amino acids. This entry belongs to a study of regulatory T cells in long-lasting Graves disease. Time point described: newly diagnosed GD, antithyroid drugs for less than 3 months. Making the TCR library involved RNA that had been extracted from PBMCs. Into tubes containing EDTA, about 10 milliliters of peripheral blood were drawn. In building TCR beta libraries, iRepertoire HTBI primers were used together with Arm-PCR of CDR3 regions. TCRdb analysed the multiplex PCR reads with MiXCR anew, one entry per CDR3 protein. Of about 470,000 distinct CDR3 sequences in the sample, around 14% were seen once. This same sample was also part of a study on T cells in Graves' hyperthyroidism and ophthalmopathy. As that study records: No progression to ophthalmopathy during 18 months of follow-up defined stable disease. Reasons for excluding patients were uncontrolled infection, other autoimmune disease, pregnancy or lactation. For the diagnoses, clinical symptoms, serum thyroxine and TRAb, thyroid ultrasound and orbital computed tomography were used.

J is TRBJ1-1 and V is TRBV2; 12 nucleotides agree with TRBD1. Specimen: peripheral blood mononuclear cells (PBMCs), collected at new diagnosis, from a patient treated with antithyroid drugs. This TCR was sampled from a woman aged 30 to 39 with Graves disease. CDR3: CARRRDRGLGTEAFF. CDR3 nucleotide sequence: TGTGCCAGGAGACGGGACAGGGGGCTCGGAACTGAAGCTTTCTTT.